This TCR beta chain was profiled in a study of cytomegalovirus exposure and HLA in healthy donors. Study findings and constraints: Cytomegalovirus-associated status was assigned to 164 TCR beta chains. The classifier was said to identify cytomegalovirus status with high specificity and sensitivity.

Trimming removed 6 bases at V and 4 bases at J, with 15 bases between. Germline values: CDR1 MNHNS, CDR2 SASEGT. The CDR3 loop spans 14 amino acids. Concerning this clone itself: As yet, its antigen is unknown.

Libraries were prepared by immunoSEQ multiplex PCR; TCRdb keeps only in-frame clonotypes and omits some of them. This table has over 100,000 clones, roughly nine tenths appearing once. This TCR derives from a woman aged 18-29 years in good health and CMV-seronegative. Source material: PBMCs. This chain connects TRBV6-1 to TRBJ1-2; a weak D match, TRBD1 (6 bases). The CDR3 here is CASREQGTGYGYTF. CDR3 in DNA: TGTGCCAGCAGGGAACAGGGAACGGGCTATGGCTACACCTTC.